This T cell receptor beta chain was observed in a study of OX40 agonist ivuxolimab in advanced cancers. Across the study: Ivuxolimab, an agonist antibody against OX40 (CD134), was given to patients. With a range of roughly 20 to 79, age averaged 60 years, and more than 75% were male. Study results and limitations: CD8+ T cells averaged more expanded clones than CD4+.

About this clone: The antigen is not known.

Clones were sequenced by immunoSEQ multiplex PCR, and TCRdb holds only the in-frame ones, with some missing. The sample includes 65,000 to 95,000 clones, more than 70% of them seen just once. The sample was CD4+ or CD8+ T cells sorted from blood, taken in a trial of the OX40 agonist ivuxolimab. The clonotype originates from an adult with an advanced solid tumor such as melanoma, head and neck, liver or kidney cancer.

The CDR3 DNA reads TGCGCCAGCTCCCCCCTCGCAACTAATGAAAAACTGTTTTTT. Its protein is CASSPLATNEKLFF. The rearrangement links TRBV5-1 to TRBJ1-4, with D hard to call. This CDR3 spans 14 amino acids. Germline V gives CDR1 SGHRS, CDR2 YFSETQ. Trimming pared 7 bases from V and 0 bases from J, leaving 10 bases between.